What follows is one TCR beta chain and its context. Its antigen is not known. This entry is derived from a study of blood T cells in healthy people across ages. The overall study: Capture via template switching afforded approximately one barcoded beta molecule per two T cells. Overall study results and limits: Compared with aged donors, long-lived donors showed fewer expanded clones, suggesting selection. Any conclusive comparison of naive versus antigen-experienced cells was prevented by using unsorted PBMCs. Expanded clonotype changes were possibly confounded by unknown donor CMV status.

Using a J-beta primer mix together with a sample-barcoded 5' primer, a second PCR was run for about 7 to 12 cycles. TCRdb re-called the 5' RACE reads through MiXCR, storing one row per CDR3 protein. Of 1.5 million to 2 million distinct CDR3 sequences listed, roughly 52% are singletons. V was clipped by 6 bases and J by 1 base; unmatched bases: 9. The CDR3 is made up of 16 amino acids. Germline loops: CDR1 MDHEN, CDR2 SYDVKM. The sample was blood. This TCR derives from a woman between 40 and 55 years old in good health. The chain combines TRBV28 with TRBJ1-1; TRBD1 matches at 9 bases. The CDR3 coding sequence is TGTGCCAGCAGCTCCTCTCCGGGACAGGGGAACACTGAAGCTTTCTTT. It specifies CASSSSPGQGNTEAFF.